These 20 T cell receptor beta chains were sequenced from one sample in a study of blood T cell repertoires in COVID-19. Profiling relied on immunoSEQ multiplex PCR, and the TCRdb table lists in-frame clones only, not all of them. The table records 400,000 or so clones, around nine tenths of them present only once. The sequencing sample was made of peripheral blood. All receptors come from a man in his late teens or twenties with COVID-19, enrolled during active disease.

The genes are TRBV6-4 and TRBJ2-3, with D possibly being TRBD2 (6 bases). The CDR3 spans 15 residues. From germline, CDR1 is MRHNA and CDR2 SNTAGT. Trimming left V 3 bases short and J 2 bases short, with 12 bases between. CDR3 nucleotide sequence: TGTGCCAGCAGTGATTTTAGCGGCAACACAGATACGCAGTATTTT. It is translated as CASSDFSGNTDTQYF.

This chain uses TRBV19 with TRBJ1-5; 7 bases agree with TRBD1. CDR1 LNHDA and CDR2 SQIVND come from the germline V gene (reference sequence). This CDR3 is 15 amino acids long. V was pared by 6 bases and J by 7 bases, with 12 bases of the junction left unmatched. Written as DNA, the CDR3 is TGTGCCAGTAGCCTCCGCAGACAGGGAGACCAGCCCCAGCATTTT. This gives the protein CASSLRRQGDQPQHF.

The V and J genes are TRBV30 and TRBJ2-1; maybe TRBD1 (7 bases). Trimming left V 4 bases short and J 4 bases short, with 8 bases between. This CDR3 region has 12 residues. Germline CDR1 GTSNPN, CDR2 SVGIG (reference sequence). CDR3 sequence: CAWTGGYNEQFF. CDR3 bases: TGTGCCTGGACAGGGGGGTACAATGAGCAGTTCTTC.

Only one count was recorded for this clone. This chain uses TRBV5-1 with TRBJ2-7; D is possibly TRBD2 (5 bases). Germline CDR1 is SGHRS and CDR2 is YFSETQ. The CDR3 is 15 residues long. The V end lost 2 bases, the J end lost 2 bases, and 14 bases lay between the germline ends. CDR3 sequence (DNA): TGCGCCAGCAGCTTCCGGGATTACGGCCCCTACGAGCAGTACTTC. It encodes CASSFRDYGPYEQYF. Drawing the rest from reference TRBV5-1 and TRBJ2-7, the complete variable domain is KAGVTQTPRYLIKTRGQQVTLSCSPISGHRSVSWYQQTPGQGLQFLFEYFSETQRNKGNFPGRFSGRQFSNSRSEMNVSTLELGDSALYLCASSFRDYGPYEQYFGPGTRLTVT.

The chain recombines TRBV5-6 with TRBJ2-7; D is ambiguous. The CDR3 runs to 12 residues. Germline V CDR1 and CDR2: SGHDT, YYEEEE. V gave up 1 base and J gave up 4 bases, with 6 bases separating them. CDR3 nucleotide sequence: TGTGCCAGCAGCTTGAGCCTTTACGAGCAGTACTTC. Translation: CASSLSLYEQYF. Filled out from reference TRBV5-6 and TRBJ2-7, the complete variable domain reads DAGVTQSPTHLIKTRGQQVTLRCSPKSGHDTVSWYQQALGQGPQFIFQYYEEEERQRGNFPDRFSGHQFPNYSSELNVNALLLGDSALYLCASSLSLYEQYFGPGTRLTVT.

For the CDR3, the DNA is TGTGCCAGTAGTATATTGTCAGGGTCCCTAGGCTACACCTTC. Translation gives CASSILSGSLGYTF. V usage is TRBV19 and J usage is TRBJ1-2, with a possible D match to TRBD1 (5 bases). Germline values: CDR1 LNHDA, CDR2 SQIVND (reference sequence). V dropped 2 bases and J dropped 8 bases, with 15 bases sitting between them. The CDR3 consists of 14 residues. The full variable domain, with the rest looked up from reference TRBV19 and TRBJ1-2, is DGGITQSPKYLFRKEGQNVTLSCEQNLNHDAMYWYRQDPGQGLRLIYYSQIVNDFQKGDIAEGYSVSREKKESFPLTVTSAQKNPTAFYLCASSILSGSLGYTFGSGTRLTVV.

V usage is TRBV20-1 and J usage is TRBJ1-2, with D unclear. The CDR3 covers 12 residues. Trimming pared 3 bases from V and 4 bases from J, leaving 9 bases between. Germline V CDR1 and CDR2: DFQATT, SNEGSKA (reference sequence). This CDR3 reads CSASGGSYGYTF. As DNA, the CDR3 is TGCAGTGCTAGTGGAGGGTCCTATGGCTACACCTTC.

The chain recombines TRBV3-1 (or the pseudogene TRBV3-2) with TRBJ1-1; 7 bases are shared with TRBD1. The CDR3 is 16 residues long. The junction had 10 bases not matched to a gene; V was cut back by 1 base and J by 5 bases. Germline values: CDR1 LGHDT, CDR2 YNNKEL (reference sequence). CDR3 loop: CASSQVSGGRGTEAFF. In DNA, the CDR3 is TGTGCCAGCAGCCAAGTGTCAGGGGGTCGGGGGACTGAAGCTTTCTTT.

The V gene is TRBV11-3, the J gene TRBJ1-1; D may be TRBD1 (6 bases). The CDR3 has 13 amino acids. CDR1 SGHNT and CDR2 YENEEA come from the germline V gene. Trimming took off 1 base at V and 4 bases at J, with 7 bases between the two ends. Here the CDR3 reads CASSLGTATEAFF. For the CDR3, the DNA is TGTGCCAGCAGCTTAGGGACAGCCACTGAAGCTTTCTTT.

V gene TRBV27 combines with J gene TRBJ2-1; 9 bases are shared with TRBD1. Per germline, CDR1 MNHEY and CDR2 SMNVEV (reference sequence). Germline trimming cut 3 bases from V and 5 bases from J; bases unmatched to any gene: 2. The CDR3 has 14 residues. Here the CDR3 reads CASSFGTGNNEQFF. Written as DNA, the CDR3 is TGTGCCAGCAGTTTTGGGACAGGGAACAATGAGCAGTTCTTC.

This chain joins TRBV12-5 and TRBJ2-4; 10 bases match TRBD2. Germline V gene data show CDR1 as LGHNT and CDR2 as FRNRAP. The V segment lost 0 bases and the J segment 7 bases; nucleotides outside the gene matches: 12. This CDR3 has 18 amino acids. The CDR3 spells CASGLVLSGGPPGNIQYF. In nucleotides, the CDR3 is TGTGCTAGTGGTTTGGTTCTTAGCGGGGGGCCCCCCGGGAACATTCAGTACTTC.

The rearrangement links TRBV2 to TRBJ2-3; D not certain. The V and J ends lost 8 bases and 4 bases respectively, with 16 bases between them. Germline CDR1 and CDR2: SNHLY and FYNNEI. The CDR3 runs to 14 residues. This CDR3 reads CASAYVGVADTQYF. In DNA, the CDR3 is TGTGCCAGCGCCTACGTCGGAGTGGCAGATACGCAGTATTTT.

The chain has TRBV9 and TRBJ2-2, with 8 bases that match TRBD1. Germline V gene sequence: CDR1 SGDLS, CDR2 YYNGEE. The CDR3 is 15 residues long. J lost 3 bases, V lost 4 bases, and 5 bases had no gene match. The CDR3 region is CASSPTGGYTGELFF. CDR3 coding DNA: TGTGCCAGCAGCCCAACAGGGGGTTACACCGGGGAGCTGTTTTTT.

The chain combines TRBV11-3 with TRBJ2-3; 7 bases fit TRBD1. The V segment lost 5 bases and the J segment 11 bases; nucleotides outside the gene matches: 13. The CDR3 runs 14 residues. Per germline, CDR1 SGHNT and CDR2 YENEEA. The CDR3 DNA reads TGTGCCAGCAGCCCGGGACAGTATATCCGTTGGCAGTATTTT. It yields the protein CASSPGQYIRWQYF.

The CDR3 DNA reads TGTGCCAGCGCACCCGTCCGGGGGCGGGGGACTGAAGCTTTCTTT. It specifies CASAPVRGRGTEAFF. The rearrangement links TRBV5-6 to TRBJ1-1; D may be TRBD1 (6 bases). V shed 7 bases and J shed 5 bases, with 21 bases lying between them. Germline V gene lookup returns CDR1 SGHDT and CDR2 YYEEEE. This CDR3 has 15 amino acids.

The genes are TRBV4-1 and TRBJ2-3; D possibly corresponds to TRBD2 (6 bases). This CDR3 contains 18 residues. V shed 6 bases and J shed 0 bases, with 22 bases lying between them. Germline V lookup: CDR1 MGHRA, CDR2 YSYEKL. The CDR3 sequence is CASSGGGLPIRSTDTQYF. The CDR3 DNA follows: TGCGCCAGCAGTGGTGGGGGGTTACCTATTCGAAGCACAGATACGCAGTATTTT.

This chain joins TRBV19 and TRBJ2-2, with 7 bases matching TRBD1. Germline V CDR1 and CDR2: LNHDA, SQIVND (reference sequence). CDR3 length equals 15 residues. The V and J ends lost 5 bases and 7 bases, in that order; junction bases with no gene match: 10. The chain's CDR3 is CASSSSTGTGGELFF. The CDR3 region has the DNA TGTGCCAGTAGTTCTTCGACAGGGACGGGCGGGGAGCTGTTTTTT.

The chain joins TRBV4-1 to TRBJ2-3, with 8 bases that match TRBD2. The V segment lost 7 bases and the J segment 0 bases; nucleotides outside the gene matches: 6. Germline V gene data show CDR1 as MGHRA and CDR2 as YSYEKL. The CDR3 runs to 15 residues. The CDR3 nucleotides are TGCGCCAGCACCAAAACTAGCGGAAGCACAGATACGCAGTATTTT. It yields the protein CASTKTSGSTDTQYF.

The chain recombines TRBV7-3 with TRBJ2-3, with D perhaps TRBD1 (5 bases). The CDR3 is 15 amino acids. CDR1 is SGHTA and CDR2 is FQGTGA in the germline V gene. V was pared by 5 bases and J by 10 bases, with 22 bases between. CDR3 nucleotide sequence: TGTGCCAGCAGCCCCGACTGGGGCCCCAGGAGCCCGCAGTATTTT. Protein product: CASSPDWGPRSPQYF.

This clone was observed once. The genes are TRBV6-5 and TRBJ2-2; D might be TRBD1 (5 bases). V gave up 10 bases and J gave up 3 bases, with 18 bases separating them. This CDR3 region has 15 residues. Germline V gene lookup returns CDR1 MNHEY and CDR2 SVGAGI. Written as DNA, the CDR3 is TGTGCCACATTCTTACGGGCAGGGCACACCGGGGAGCTGTTTTTT. Amino acids: CATFLRAGHTGELFF.